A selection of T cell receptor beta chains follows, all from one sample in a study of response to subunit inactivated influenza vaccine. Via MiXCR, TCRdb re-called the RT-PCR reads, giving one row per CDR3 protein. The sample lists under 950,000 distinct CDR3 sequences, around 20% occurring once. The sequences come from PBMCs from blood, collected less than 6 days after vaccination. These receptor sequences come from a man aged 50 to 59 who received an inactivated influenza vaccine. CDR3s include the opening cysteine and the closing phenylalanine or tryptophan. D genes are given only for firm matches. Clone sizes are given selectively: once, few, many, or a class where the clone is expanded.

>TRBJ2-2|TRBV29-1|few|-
CTKITVHTGELFF
TGCACCAAGATAACAGTGCACACCGGGGAGCTGTTTTTT
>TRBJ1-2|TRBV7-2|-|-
CASSRQEHRYTF
TGTGCCAGCAGCCGTCAAGAACATCGCTACACCTTC
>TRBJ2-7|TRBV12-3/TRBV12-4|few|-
CASSFGVREQYF
TGTGCCAGCAGTTTCGGGGTTAGAGAGCAGTACTTC
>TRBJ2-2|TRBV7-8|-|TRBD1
CASSHRTGKDGELFF
TGTGCCAGCAGCCACAGGACAGGGAAGGACGGGGAGCTGTTTTTT
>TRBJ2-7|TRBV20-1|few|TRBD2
CSAPSPSGNPYEQYF
TGCAGTGCTCCCTCCCCGAGCGGGAACCCCTACGAGCAGTACTTC
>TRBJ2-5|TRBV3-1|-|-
CASSQGPIPYQETQYF
TGTGCCAGCAGCCAGGGGCCAATCCCCTACCAAGAGACCCAGTACTTC
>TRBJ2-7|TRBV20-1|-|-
CSARNPSYEQYF
TGCAGTGCTCGGAATCCCTCCTACGAGCAGTACTTC
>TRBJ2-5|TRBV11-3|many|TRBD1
CASSSRDRVETQYF
TGTGCCAGCAGCTCCCGGGACAGGGTTGAGACCCAGTACTTC
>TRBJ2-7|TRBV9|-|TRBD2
CASSVGGGLAYEQYF
TGTGCCAGCAGCGTAGGGGGGGGACTAGCCTACGAGCAGTACTTC
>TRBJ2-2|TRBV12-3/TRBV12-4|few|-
CASNSRRSGELFF
TGTGCCAGCAATTCTAGAAGGTCCGGGGAGCTGTTTTTT
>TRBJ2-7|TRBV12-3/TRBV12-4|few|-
CASRRSGTLYEQYF
TGTGCCAGCAGACGGTCTGGGACCCTCTACGAGCAGTACTTC
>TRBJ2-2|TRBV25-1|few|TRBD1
CASSEPGQGAGELFF
TGTGCCAGCAGTGAACCTGGACAGGGGGCCGGGGAGCTGTTTTTT
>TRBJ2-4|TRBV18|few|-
CASSPPYGGAKNIQYF
TGTGCCAGCTCACCACCCTATGGCGGCGCCAAAAACATTCAGTACTTC
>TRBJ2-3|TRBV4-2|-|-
CASSQEPLADTQYF
TGTGCCAGCAGCCAAGAACCCCTAGCGGATACGCAGTATTTT
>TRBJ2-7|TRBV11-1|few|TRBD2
CASSSQLGLAGEGDEQYF
TGTGCCAGCAGCTCCCAACTCGGACTAGCGGGAGAAGGGGACGAGCAGTACTTC
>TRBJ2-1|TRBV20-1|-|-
CSARGDEQFF
TGCAGTGCTAGGGGGGATGAGCAGTTCTTC
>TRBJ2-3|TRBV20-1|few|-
CSASRPPDTQYF
TGCAGTGCTAGTCGCCCCCCAGATACGCAGTATTTT
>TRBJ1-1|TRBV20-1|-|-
CSAIDRRKLNTEAFF
TGCAGTGCTATAGACCGCCGAAAGCTGAACACTGAAGCTTTCTTT
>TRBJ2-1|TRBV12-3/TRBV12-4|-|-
CASSLEAGRTYNEQFF
TGTGCCAGCAGTTTAGAGGCGGGGCGTACCTACAATGAGCAGTTCTTC
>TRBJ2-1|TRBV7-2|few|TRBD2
CASSVSLGLAGGGEQFF
TGTGCCAGCAGCGTCTCACTCGGACTAGCGGGAGGAGGTGAGCAGTTCTTC
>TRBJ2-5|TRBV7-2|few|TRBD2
CASSLEGRVVAGALF
TGTGCCAGCAGCTTAGAGGGACGGGTCGTAGCGGGAGCCCTTTTC
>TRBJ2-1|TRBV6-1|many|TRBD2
CASNQLAGGHEQFF
TGTGCCAGCAACCAACTAGCGGGGGGACATGAGCAGTTCTTC
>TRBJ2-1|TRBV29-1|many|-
CSVDGPVHEQFF
TGCAGCGTTGATGGACCCGTCCATGAGCAGTTCTTC
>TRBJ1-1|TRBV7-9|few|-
CASRLPVRTEAFF
TGTGCCAGCCGTCTCCCGGTTCGAACTGAAGCTTTCTTT
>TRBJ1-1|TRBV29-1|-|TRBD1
CSVGQGAVEAFF
TGCAGCGTTGGGCAGGGGGCGGTTGAAGCTTTCTTT
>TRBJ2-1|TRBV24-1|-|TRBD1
CAISDSPGQLANEQFF
TGTGCCATCAGTGATTCACCGGGACAGCTAGCTAATGAGCAGTTCTTC
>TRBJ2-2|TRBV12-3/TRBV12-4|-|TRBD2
CASRPRAGASTGELFF
TGTGCCAGCAGACCCAGAGCGGGAGCGTCCACCGGGGAGCTGTTTTTT
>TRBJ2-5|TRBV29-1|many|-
CSAQRVQETQYF
TGCAGCGCCCAACGGGTCCAAGAGACCCAGTACTTC
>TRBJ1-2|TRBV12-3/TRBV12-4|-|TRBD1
CASSWDSTYGYTF
TGTGCCAGCAGTTGGGACAGTACCTATGGCTACACCTTC
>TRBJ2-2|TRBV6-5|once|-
CASSYGLGTNTGELFF
TGTGCCAGCAGTTACGGGCTGGGGACGAACACCGGGGAGCTGTTTTTT
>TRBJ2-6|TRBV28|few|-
CASMVGGQPLLTF
TGTGCCAGCATGGTAGGCGGACAGCCACTCCTGACTTTC
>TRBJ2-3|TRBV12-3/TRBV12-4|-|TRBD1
CASGRGTVTDTQYF
TGTGCCAGCGGCAGGGGGACAGTGACAGATACGCAGTATTTT
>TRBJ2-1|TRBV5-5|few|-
CASSLVLREQFF
TGTGCCAGCAGCTTGGTTCTGAGGGAGCAGTTCTTC
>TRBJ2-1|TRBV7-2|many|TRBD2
CASSALAGYNEQFF
TGTGCCAGCAGCGCTCTAGCGGGGTACAATGAGCAGTTCTTC
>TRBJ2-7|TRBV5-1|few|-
CASSLAERYEQYF
TGCGCCAGCAGCTTGGCCGAAAGGTACGAGCAGTACTTC
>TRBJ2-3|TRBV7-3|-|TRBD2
CASSLMGGRTDTQYF
TGTGCCAGCAGCTTAATGGGCGGGAGGACAGATACGCAGTATTTT
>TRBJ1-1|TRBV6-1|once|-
CVTQRQLNTEAFF
TGTGTCACTCAGAGGCAGTTGAACACTGAAGCTTTCTTT
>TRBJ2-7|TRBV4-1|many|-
CASSQEGFPSYEQYF
TGCGCCAGCAGCCAAGAAGGGTTCCCTTCTTACGAGCAGTACTTC
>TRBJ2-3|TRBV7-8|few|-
CASSFKRTNTDTQYF
TGTGCCAGCAGCTTTAAAAGGACTAACACAGATACGCAGTATTTT
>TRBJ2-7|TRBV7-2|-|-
CASSADQGGPYEQYF
TGTGCCAGCAGCGCAGACCAGGGAGGACCCTACGAGCAGTACTTC
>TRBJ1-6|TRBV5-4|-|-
CASSGGYNSPLHF
TGTGCCAGCAGCGGAGGTTATAATTCACCCCTCCACTTT
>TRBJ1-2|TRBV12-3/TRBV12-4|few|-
CASSLKENYGYTF
TGTGCCAGCAGTTTAAAGGAGAACTATGGCTACACCTTC
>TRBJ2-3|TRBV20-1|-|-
CSASSAANTQYF
TGCAGTGCTTCAAGCGCGGCAAATACGCAGTATTTT
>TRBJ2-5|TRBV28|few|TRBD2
CATSEFETQYF
TGTGCGACTAGCGAGTTTGAGACCCAGTACTTC
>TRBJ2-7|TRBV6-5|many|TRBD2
CASSYGAGFSYEQYF
TGTGCCAGCAGTTATGGAGCGGGATTTTCCTACGAGCAGTACTTC
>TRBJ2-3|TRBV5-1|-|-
CASAGGAGTDTQYF
TGCGCCAGCGCTGGGGGAGCGGGCACAGATACGCAGTATTTT
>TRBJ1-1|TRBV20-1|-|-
CSARDQRNTEAFF
TGCAGTGCTAGAGATCAGAGAAACACTGAAGCTTTCTTT
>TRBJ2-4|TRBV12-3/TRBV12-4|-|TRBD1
CASRPGRDRVVKNIQYF
TGTGCCAGCAGGCCCGGCCGGGACAGGGTGGTCAAAAACATTCAGTACTTC